These T cell receptor beta chains were read from a single sample in a study of cytomegalovirus exposure and HLA in healthy donors. The assay was immunoSEQ multiplex PCR, and TCRdb's table has in-frame clones only and misses some. The sample records about 170,000 clones, about 85% being singletons. Sequenced: PBMCs. The source of these receptors is a man aged 25-40 years in good health and CMV-seropositive. CDR3s include the opening cysteine and the closing phenylalanine or tryptophan. A D gene is named only where the DNA matches it firmly. Clone sizes are given selectively: once, few, many, or a class where the clone is expanded.

clone_size: -; v_call: TRBV5-1; d_call: -; j_call: TRBJ2-6; cdr3_aa: CASSLDSGSGANVLTF; cdr3_nt: TGCGCCAGCAGCTTGGATTCGGGGAGTGGGGCCAACGTCCTGACTTTC
clone_size: -; v_call: TRBV19; d_call: TRBD2; j_call: TRBJ2-1; cdr3_aa: CASSGRGNEQFF; cdr3_nt: TGTGCCAGTAGCGGGAGGGGGAATGAGCAGTTCTTC
clone_size: -; v_call: TRBV6-6; d_call: -; j_call: TRBJ2-2; cdr3_aa: CASTQGWDTGELFF; cdr3_nt: TGTGCCAGCACCCAGGGATGGGACACCGGGGAGCTGTTTTTT
clone_size: -; v_call: TRBV4-1; d_call: TRBD2; j_call: TRBJ2-7; cdr3_aa: CASSQGTSGDYEQYF; cdr3_nt: TGCGCCAGCAGCCAAGGGACTAGCGGGGATTACGAGCAGTACTTC
clone_size: -; v_call: TRBV18; d_call: -; j_call: TRBJ2-5; cdr3_aa: CASSPSLAGETQYF; cdr3_nt: TGTGCCAGCTCACCAAGTCTGGCTGGAGAGACCCAGTACTTC
clone_size: -; v_call: TRBV19; d_call: -; j_call: TRBJ1-3; cdr3_aa: CASTPGGGVGNTIYF; cdr3_nt: TGTGCCAGTACCCCGGGTGGAGGGGTCGGAAACACCATATATTTT
clone_size: -; v_call: TRBV7-3; d_call: -; j_call: TRBJ2-2; cdr3_aa: CASSLTVLRTGELFF; cdr3_nt: TGTGCCAGCAGCTTAACTGTCCTTCGGACCGGGGAGCTGTTTTTT
clone_size: -; v_call: TRBV11-2; d_call: -; j_call: TRBJ1-1; cdr3_aa: CASSLGYLNTEAFF; cdr3_nt: TGTGCCAGCAGCTTAGGTTATCTGAACACTGAAGCTTTCTTT
clone_size: -; v_call: TRBV2; d_call: TRBD1; j_call: TRBJ1-5; cdr3_aa: CASKWTGEGQPQHF; cdr3_nt: TGTGCCAGCAAATGGACAGGGGAAGGGCAGCCCCAGCATTTT
clone_size: -; v_call: TRBV19; d_call: TRBD2; j_call: TRBJ2-2; cdr3_aa: CASSVTSGFTGELFF; cdr3_nt: TGTGCCAGTAGTGTAACTAGCGGGTTCACCGGGGAGCTGTTTTTT
clone_size: few; v_call: TRBV6-1; d_call: -; j_call: TRBJ1-1; cdr3_aa: CASSGGATMNTEAFF; cdr3_nt: TGTGCCAGCAGTGGCGGGGCAACTATGAACACTGAAGCTTTCTTT
clone_size: -; v_call: TRBV11-3; d_call: TRBD1; j_call: TRBJ2-6; cdr3_aa: CASSTGQGRSGANVLTF; cdr3_nt: TGTGCCAGCAGCACTGGACAGGGGCGGTCTGGGGCCAACGTCCTGACTTTC
clone_size: -; v_call: TRBV23-1; d_call: -; j_call: TRBJ1-3; cdr3_aa: CASSHHRGVGRNTIYF; cdr3_nt: TGCGCCAGCAGTCATCACCGGGGGGTGGGGAGAAACACCATATATTTT
clone_size: -; v_call: TRBV2; d_call: TRBD2; j_call: TRBJ2-7; cdr3_aa: CASPGGDSGRYEQYF; cdr3_nt: TGTGCCAGCCCGGGGGGGGATAGCGGGAGGTACGAGCAGTACTTC
clone_size: -; v_call: TRBV9; d_call: -; j_call: TRBJ2-5; cdr3_aa: CASSGSGQETQYF; cdr3_nt: TGTGCCAGCAGCGGTAGCGGCCAAGAGACCCAGTACTTC
clone_size: few; v_call: TRBV18; d_call: -; j_call: TRBJ1-4; cdr3_aa: CASSRSGNEKLFF; cdr3_nt: TGTGCCAGCTCACGGTCAGGGAATGAAAAACTGTTTTTT
clone_size: -; v_call: TRBV11-3; d_call: -; j_call: TRBJ2-4; cdr3_aa: CASSPQSSAKNIQYF; cdr3_nt: TGTGCCAGCAGCCCGCAGTCGTCGGCCAAAAACATTCAGTACTTC
clone_size: -; v_call: TRBV7-9; d_call: -; j_call: TRBJ1-2; cdr3_aa: CASSFLSGYGYTF; cdr3_nt: TGTGCCAGCAGCTTCCTGTCGGGGTATGGCTACACCTTC
clone_size: -; v_call: TRBV19; d_call: TRBD2; j_call: TRBJ2-3; cdr3_aa: CASTGRGDLSAQYF; cdr3_nt: TGTGCCAGCACGGGTCGGGGGGATCTCTCGGCGCAGTATTTT
clone_size: few; v_call: TRBV4-3; d_call: -; j_call: TRBJ1-3; cdr3_aa: CASSPDITLSGNTIYF; cdr3_nt: TGCGCCAGCAGCCCGGACATCACACTCTCTGGAAACACCATATATTTT
clone_size: once; v_call: TRBV5-1; d_call: TRBD1; j_call: TRBJ2-5; cdr3_aa: CASSQLPGQQETQYF; cdr3_nt: TGCGCCAGCAGCCAGCTACCGGGACAGCAAGAGACCCAGTACTTC
clone_size: -; v_call: TRBV6-5; d_call: -; j_call: TRBJ1-5; cdr3_aa: CASSPQGQLNQPQHF; cdr3_nt: TGTGCCAGCAGTCCCCAAGGACAGTTAAATCAGCCCCAGCATTTT
clone_size: -; v_call: TRBV5-1; d_call: -; j_call: TRBJ2-1; cdr3_aa: CASSSDSSSYNEQFF; cdr3_nt: TGCGCCAGCAGTTCGGACTCGAGCTCCTACAATGAGCAGTTCTTC
clone_size: -; v_call: TRBV7-8; d_call: -; j_call: TRBJ1-1; cdr3_aa: CASSPTGRESENTEAFF; cdr3_nt: TGTGCCAGCAGCCCTACAGGGCGCGAATCAGAGAACACTGAAGCTTTCTTT
clone_size: once; v_call: TRBV9; d_call: TRBD2; j_call: TRBJ2-7; cdr3_aa: CASSGGLAASYEQYF; cdr3_nt: TGTGCCAGCAGCGGGGGACTAGCGGCCTCCTACGAGCAGTACTTC
clone_size: -; v_call: TRBV19; d_call: TRBD2; j_call: TRBJ2-2; cdr3_aa: CASSRQRELNGELFF; cdr3_nt: TGTGCCAGTAGTAGACAGCGGGAGCTAAACGGGGAGCTGTTTTTT
clone_size: once; v_call: TRBV7-9; d_call: -; j_call: TRBJ2-2; cdr3_aa: CAPSPGGSNTGELFF; cdr3_nt: TGTGCCCCGTCTCCGGGGGGCTCCAACACCGGGGAGCTGTTTTTT
clone_size: -; v_call: TRBV5-4; d_call: -; j_call: TRBJ2-1; cdr3_aa: CASSWGLEFGEQFF; cdr3_nt: TGTGCCAGCAGCTGGGGGCTAGAATTTGGTGAGCAGTTCTTC
clone_size: -; v_call: TRBV18; d_call: -; j_call: TRBJ1-1; cdr3_aa: CASSPYGAQMNTEAFF; cdr3_nt: TGTGCCAGCTCACCATATGGGGCCCAGATGAACACTGAAGCTTTCTTT